This TCR beta chain emerged from a study of identical twins. As regards this clonotype: Its cognate antigen is unknown.

In germline, CDR1 is DFQATT, CDR2 SNEGSKA (reference sequence). Trimming took off 6 bases at V and 1 base at J, with 13 bases between the two ends. CDR3 length equals 14 residues. General study points: Conclusions leaned on cross-sectional statistical analysis and did not track the same donors over time.

MiXCR, applied by TCRdb to the 5' RACE reads, yields one record per CDR3 protein. The data show approximately 260,000 distinct CDR3 sequences, with about 14% seen just once and 7% to 9.5% held by the top ten. V gene TRBV20-1 combines with J gene TRBJ2-1, with D maybe TRBD2 (5 bases). The receptor was derived from a woman younger than 30 in good health. Sequencing was done on a sample of memory (CD45RO+) T cells sorted from blood. CDR3 region: CSALRTGSYNEQFF. For the CDR3, the DNA is TGCAGTGCACTACGGACTGGGTCCTACAATGAGCAGTTCTTC.